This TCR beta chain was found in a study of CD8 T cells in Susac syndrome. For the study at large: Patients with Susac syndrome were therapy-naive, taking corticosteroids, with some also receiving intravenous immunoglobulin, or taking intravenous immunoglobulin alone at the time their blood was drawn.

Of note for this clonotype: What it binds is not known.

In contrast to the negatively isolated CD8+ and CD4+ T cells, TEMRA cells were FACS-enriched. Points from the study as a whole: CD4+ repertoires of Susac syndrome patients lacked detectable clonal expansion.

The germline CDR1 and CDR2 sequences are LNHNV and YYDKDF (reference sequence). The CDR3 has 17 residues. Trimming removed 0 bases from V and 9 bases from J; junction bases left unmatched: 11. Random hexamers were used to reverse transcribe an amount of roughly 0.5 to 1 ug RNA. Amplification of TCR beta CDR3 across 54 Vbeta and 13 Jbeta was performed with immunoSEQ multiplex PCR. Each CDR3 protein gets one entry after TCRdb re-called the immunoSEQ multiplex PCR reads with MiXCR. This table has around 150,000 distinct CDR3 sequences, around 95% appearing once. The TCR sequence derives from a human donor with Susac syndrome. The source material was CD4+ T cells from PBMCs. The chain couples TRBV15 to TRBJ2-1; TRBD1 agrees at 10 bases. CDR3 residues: CATSRDPRGTGDFEQFF. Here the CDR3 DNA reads TGTGCCACCAGCAGAGATCCCCGGGGGACAGGGGATTTTGAGCAGTTCTTC.